Described below is a single T cell receptor (beta chain) sequence and its context. What it recognizes is unknown. One end of the junction does not line up with germline, which may come from a read error. The data were obtained in a study of post-analysis software for immune sequencing data. As for the study in general: Relapsing-remitting, secondary progressive and progressive-relapsing courses of multiple sclerosis were included.

Unique molecular identifiers were present in the TCR beta cDNA libraries. A population of about 0.85 to 11 million T cells gave rise to roughly 0.5 million cDNA molecules. In TCRdb, the PCR reads were re-called with MiXCR into one record per CDR3 protein. Of 150,000 to 200,000 distinct CDR3 sequences detected, about 30% appear once; the ten largest clones hold approximately 1.4%. The study's findings and limits: Same-batch samples co-clustered strongly by F measure. A handful of TRBV segments, including TRBV5-6, TRBV5-1 and TRBV20-1, were more frequent in patients than controls. In multiple sclerosis, normalized Chao1 diversity was significantly below that of controls.

The CDR3 consists of 14 residues. The rearrangement uses TRBV12-3 or TRBV12-4 and TRBJ1-6; D gene ambiguous. Sequencing used blood. The source of this sequence is a girl aged 5 to 17 with multiple sclerosis. The CDR3 loop is CASSQRNGRSPPHF. CDR3 nucleotide sequence: TGTGCCAGCAGCCAGCGGAACGGACGTTCACCCCCCCACTTT.